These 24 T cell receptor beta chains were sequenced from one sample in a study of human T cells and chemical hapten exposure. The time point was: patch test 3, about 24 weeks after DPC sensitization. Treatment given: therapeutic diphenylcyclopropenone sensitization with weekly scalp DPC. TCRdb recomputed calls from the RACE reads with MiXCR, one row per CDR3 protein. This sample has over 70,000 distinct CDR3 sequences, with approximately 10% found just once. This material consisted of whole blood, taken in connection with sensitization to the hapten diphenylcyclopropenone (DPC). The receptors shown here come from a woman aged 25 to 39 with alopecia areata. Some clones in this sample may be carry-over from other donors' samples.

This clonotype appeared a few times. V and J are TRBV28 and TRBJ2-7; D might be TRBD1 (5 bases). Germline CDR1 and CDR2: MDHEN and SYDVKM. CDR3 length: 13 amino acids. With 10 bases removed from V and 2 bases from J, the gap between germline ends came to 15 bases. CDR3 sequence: CATRLGRAYEQYF. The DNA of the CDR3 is TGTGCCACCCGATTGGGGCGCGCCTACGAGCAGTACTTC.

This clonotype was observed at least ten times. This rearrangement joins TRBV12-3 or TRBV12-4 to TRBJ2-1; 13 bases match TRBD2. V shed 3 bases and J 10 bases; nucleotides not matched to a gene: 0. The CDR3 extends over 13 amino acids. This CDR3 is CASSLGLAGEQFF. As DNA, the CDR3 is TGTGCCAGCAGTTTGGGACTAGCGGGGGAGCAGTTCTTC.

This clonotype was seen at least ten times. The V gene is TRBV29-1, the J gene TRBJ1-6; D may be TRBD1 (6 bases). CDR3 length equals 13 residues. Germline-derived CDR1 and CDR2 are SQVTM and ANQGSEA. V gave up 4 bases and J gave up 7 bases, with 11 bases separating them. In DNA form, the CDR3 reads TGCAGCGTTGGGACAGATAAGAATTCACCCCTCCACTTT. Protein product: CSVGTDKNSPLHF.

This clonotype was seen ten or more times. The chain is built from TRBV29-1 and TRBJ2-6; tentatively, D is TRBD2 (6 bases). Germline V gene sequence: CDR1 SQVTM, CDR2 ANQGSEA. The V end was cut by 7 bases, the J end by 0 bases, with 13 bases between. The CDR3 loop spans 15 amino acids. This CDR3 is CSASDGGSGANVLTF. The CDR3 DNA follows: TGCAGCGCAAGTGACGGGGGCTCTGGGGCCAACGTCCTGACTTTC.

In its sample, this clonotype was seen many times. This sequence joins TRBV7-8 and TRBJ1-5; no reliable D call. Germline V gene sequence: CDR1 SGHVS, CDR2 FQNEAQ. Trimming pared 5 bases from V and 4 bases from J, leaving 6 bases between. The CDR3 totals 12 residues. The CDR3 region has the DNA TGTGCCAGCAGCCAACTAAATCAGCCCCAGCATTTT. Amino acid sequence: CASSQLNQPQHF.

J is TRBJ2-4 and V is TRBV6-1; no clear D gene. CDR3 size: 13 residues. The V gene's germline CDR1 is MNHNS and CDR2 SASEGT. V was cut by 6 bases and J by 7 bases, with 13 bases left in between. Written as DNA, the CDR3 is TGTGCCAGCAGCCACACTATGGGGAACATTCAGTACTTC. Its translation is CASSHTMGNIQYF.

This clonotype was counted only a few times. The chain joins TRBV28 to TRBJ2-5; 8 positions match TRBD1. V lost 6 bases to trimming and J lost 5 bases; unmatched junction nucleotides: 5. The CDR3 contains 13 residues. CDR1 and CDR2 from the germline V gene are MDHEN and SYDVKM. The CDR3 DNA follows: TGTGCCAGCAGAATGGCAGGGGGCGAGACCCAGTACTTC. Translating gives CASRMAGGETQYF.

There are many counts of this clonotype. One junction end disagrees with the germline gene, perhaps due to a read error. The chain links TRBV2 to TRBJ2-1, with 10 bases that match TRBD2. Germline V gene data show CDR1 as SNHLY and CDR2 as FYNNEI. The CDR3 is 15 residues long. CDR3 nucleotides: TGTGCCAGCAGAGCTAGCGGGGGCTCCCACAATGAGCAGTTCTTC. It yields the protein CASRASGGSHNEQFF.

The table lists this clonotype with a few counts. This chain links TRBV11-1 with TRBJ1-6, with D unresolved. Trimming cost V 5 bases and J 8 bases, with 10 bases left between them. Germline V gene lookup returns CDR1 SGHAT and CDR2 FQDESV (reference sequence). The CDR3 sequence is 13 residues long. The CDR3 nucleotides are TGTGCCAGCAGCATAAGGATGGATTCACCCCTCCACTTT. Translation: CASSIRMDSPLHF.

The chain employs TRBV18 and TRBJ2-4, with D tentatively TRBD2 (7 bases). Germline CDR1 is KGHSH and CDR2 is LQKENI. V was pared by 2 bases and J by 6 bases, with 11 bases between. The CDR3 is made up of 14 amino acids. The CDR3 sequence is CASSPTGGRNIQYF. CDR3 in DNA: TGTGCCAGCTCACCAACGGGGGGCAGAAACATTCAGTACTTC.

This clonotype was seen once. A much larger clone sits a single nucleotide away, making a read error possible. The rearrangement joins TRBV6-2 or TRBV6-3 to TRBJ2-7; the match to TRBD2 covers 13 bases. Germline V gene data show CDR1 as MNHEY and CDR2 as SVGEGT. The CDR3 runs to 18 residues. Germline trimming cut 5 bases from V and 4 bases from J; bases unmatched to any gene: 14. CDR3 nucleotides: TGTGCCAGCAGTCCACCGAGGACTAGCGGGGGAAATTATTACGAGCAGTACGTC. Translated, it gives CASSPPRTSGGNYYEQYV.

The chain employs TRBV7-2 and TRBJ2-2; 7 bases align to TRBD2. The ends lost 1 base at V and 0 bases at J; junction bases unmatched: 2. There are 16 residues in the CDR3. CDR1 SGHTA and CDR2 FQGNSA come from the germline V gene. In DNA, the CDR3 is TGTGCCAGCAGCTTAGTAGGGACTACGAACACCGGGGAGCTGTTTTTT. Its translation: CASSLVGTTNTGELFF.

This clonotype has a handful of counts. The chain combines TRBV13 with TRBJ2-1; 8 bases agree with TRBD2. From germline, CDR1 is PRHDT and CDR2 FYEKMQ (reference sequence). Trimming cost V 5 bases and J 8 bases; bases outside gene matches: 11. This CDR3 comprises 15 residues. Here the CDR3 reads CASSPRTSPRDEQFF. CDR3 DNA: TGTGCCAGCAGCCCACGGACTAGCCCACGGGATGAGCAGTTCTTC.

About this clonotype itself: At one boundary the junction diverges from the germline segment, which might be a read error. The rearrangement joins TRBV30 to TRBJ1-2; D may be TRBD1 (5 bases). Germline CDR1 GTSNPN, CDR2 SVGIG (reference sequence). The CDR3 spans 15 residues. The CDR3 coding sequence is TGTGCCCGGAGTGTAGGGGCAGGGTTGTGGAATGGCTACACCTTC. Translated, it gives CARSVGAGLWNGYTF.

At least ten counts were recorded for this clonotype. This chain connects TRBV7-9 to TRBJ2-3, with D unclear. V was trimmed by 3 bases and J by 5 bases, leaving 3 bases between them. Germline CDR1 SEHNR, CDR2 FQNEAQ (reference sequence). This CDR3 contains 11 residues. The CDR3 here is CASSFVDTQYF. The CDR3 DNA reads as TGTGCCAGCAGCTTCGTAGATACGCAGTATTTT.

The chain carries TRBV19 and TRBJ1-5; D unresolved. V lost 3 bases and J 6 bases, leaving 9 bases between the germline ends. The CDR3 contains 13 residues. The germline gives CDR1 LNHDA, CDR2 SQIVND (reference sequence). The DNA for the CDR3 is TGTGCCAGTAGTATTAGGGTTAGTCAGCCCCAGCATTTT. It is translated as CASSIRVSQPQHF.

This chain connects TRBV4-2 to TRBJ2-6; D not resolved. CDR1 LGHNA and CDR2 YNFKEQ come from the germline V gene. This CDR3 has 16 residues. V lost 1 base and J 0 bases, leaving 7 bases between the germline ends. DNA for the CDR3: TGTGCCAGCAGCCAAGGGGAAGCCTCTGGGGCCAACGTCCTGACTTTC. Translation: CASSQGEASGANVLTF.

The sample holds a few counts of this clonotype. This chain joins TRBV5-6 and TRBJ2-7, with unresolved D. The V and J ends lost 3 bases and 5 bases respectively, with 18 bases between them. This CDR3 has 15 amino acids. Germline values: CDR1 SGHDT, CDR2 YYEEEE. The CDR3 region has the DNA TGTGCCAGCAGCTCCGGACGGATCCCCCCGGACGAGCAGTACGTC. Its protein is CASSSGRIPPDEQYV.

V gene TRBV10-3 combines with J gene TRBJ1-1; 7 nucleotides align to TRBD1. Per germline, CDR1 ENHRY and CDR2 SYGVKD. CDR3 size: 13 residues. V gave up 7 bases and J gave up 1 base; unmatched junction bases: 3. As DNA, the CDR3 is TGTGCCATCAATGGACAGGAGAACACTGAAGCTTTCTTT. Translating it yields CAINGQENTEAFF.

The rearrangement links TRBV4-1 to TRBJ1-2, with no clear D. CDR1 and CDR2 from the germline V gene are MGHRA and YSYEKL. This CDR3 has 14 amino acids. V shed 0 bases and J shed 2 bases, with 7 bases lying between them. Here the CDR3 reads CASSQEWRNYGYTF. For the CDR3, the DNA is TGCGCCAGCAGCCAAGAATGGAGAAACTATGGCTACACCTTC.

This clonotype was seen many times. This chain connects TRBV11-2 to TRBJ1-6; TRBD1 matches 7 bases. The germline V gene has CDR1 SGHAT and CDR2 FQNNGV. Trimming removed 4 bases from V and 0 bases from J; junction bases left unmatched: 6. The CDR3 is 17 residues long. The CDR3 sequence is CASSSGTANSYNSPLHF. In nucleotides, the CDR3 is TGTGCCAGCAGCTCAGGGACAGCCAACTCCTATAATTCACCCCTCCACTTT.

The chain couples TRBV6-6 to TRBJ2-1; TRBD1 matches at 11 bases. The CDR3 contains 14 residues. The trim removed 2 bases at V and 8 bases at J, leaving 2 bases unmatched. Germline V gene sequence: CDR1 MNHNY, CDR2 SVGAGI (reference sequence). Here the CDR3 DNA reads TGTGCCAGCAGTTACCGGACAGGGGGCGATGAGCAGTTCTTC. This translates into CASSYRTGGDEQFF.

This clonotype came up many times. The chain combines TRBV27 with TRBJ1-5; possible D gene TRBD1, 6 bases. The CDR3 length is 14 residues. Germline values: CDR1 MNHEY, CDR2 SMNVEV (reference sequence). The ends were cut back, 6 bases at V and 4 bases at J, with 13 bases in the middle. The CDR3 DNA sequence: TGTGCCAGCAGCTTACTAGGGGGGAATCAGCCCCAGCATTTT. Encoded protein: CASSLLGGNQPQHF.

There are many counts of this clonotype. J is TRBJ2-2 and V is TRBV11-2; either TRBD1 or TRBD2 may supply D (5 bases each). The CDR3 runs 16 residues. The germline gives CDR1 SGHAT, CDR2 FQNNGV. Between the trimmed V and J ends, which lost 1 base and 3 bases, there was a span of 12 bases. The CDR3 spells CASSLVAGTDTGELFF. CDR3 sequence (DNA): TGTGCCAGCAGCTTAGTGGCAGGGACGGACACCGGGGAGCTGTTTTTT.